These 17 T cell receptor beta chains came from one sample sequenced in a study of blood T cells in healthy people across ages. Together with a sample-barcoded 5' primer, a J-beta primer mix was included in a second PCR lasting about 7 to 11 cycles. TCRdb re-derived calls from the 5' RACE reads in MiXCR, one entry per CDR3 protein. The data hold 650,000 to 900,000 distinct CDR3 sequences, with approximately 67% observed a single time. Sequenced: blood. These receptors were obtained from a man aged 25-45 years in good health.

This rearrangement joins TRBV9 to TRBJ1-6; 7 nucleotides line up with TRBD1. The CDR3 length is 15 residues. Germline V lookup: CDR1 SGDLS, CDR2 YYNGEE. J was trimmed by 7 bases and V by 4 bases; bases with no gene match: 8. Written as DNA, the CDR3 is TGTGCCAGCAGCCCTGAGGGGACAGAAAATTCACCCCTCCACTTT. Its translation: CASSPEGTENSPLHF.

V gene TRBV10-3 combines with J gene TRBJ1-1, with D unresolved. Germline CDR1 reads ENHRY; CDR2 reads SYGVKD. The CDR3 sequence is 13 residues long. V was shortened by 6 bases and J by 4 bases, with 12 bases between the two germline ends. The DNA of the CDR3 is TGTGCCATCAGCGCGGCCGAGGGCACTGAAGCTTTCTTT. Residues: CAISAAEGTEAFF.

The genes are TRBV20-1 and TRBJ2-4; TRBD1 aligns across 7 bases. The end of the DNA aligns better with TRBJ2-7, so the J call may be wrong. The CDR3 has 14 residues. CDR1 DFQATT and CDR2 SNEGSKA come from the germline V gene (reference sequence). The CDR3 sequence is CSARVDRVSYEQYF. CDR3 bases: TGCAGTGCTAGAGTAGACAGGGTCTCCTACGAGCAGTACTTC.

V usage is TRBV29-1 and J usage is TRBJ2-5; 9 positions agree with TRBD2. Germline CDR1 and CDR2: SQVTM and ANQGSEA. The CDR3 has 13 amino acids. J lost 3 bases, V lost 7 bases, and 6 bases had no gene match. DNA of the CDR3: TGCAGCGCCGCGGGGGGGCTGAAAGAGACCCAGTACTTC. This translates into CSAAGGLKETQYF.

In its sample, this clonotype was seen once. V usage is TRBV27 and J usage is TRBJ1-2, with TRBD1 matching 8 bases. The CDR3 consists of 15 residues. The trim removed 2 bases at V and 7 bases at J, leaving 9 bases unmatched. The germline V gene encodes CDR1 MNHEY and CDR2 SMNVEV (reference sequence). DNA of the CDR3: TGTGCCAGCAGTTTAGAGGCCAGGGGGCGAAGTGGCTACACCTTC. Encoded protein: CASSLEARGRSGYTF.

V gene TRBV9 combines with J gene TRBJ2-5, with TRBD2 matching over 11 bases. The CDR3 has 15 amino acids. V gave up 4 bases and J gave up 2 bases; unmatched junction bases: 4. Germline CDR1 SGDLS, CDR2 YYNGEE. CDR3 DNA sequence: TGTGCCAGCAGCATAACTAGCGGGGGTCAAGAGACCCAGTACTTC. Translated, it gives CASSITSGGQETQYF.

This rearrangement joins TRBV28 to TRBJ2-7; 11 bases are a match to TRBD2. V trimming: 5 bases; J trimming: 3 bases; junction bases outside the gene matches: 6. The CDR3 has 15 amino acids. From germline, CDR1 is MDHEN and CDR2 SYDVKM. This chain's CDR3 is CASSPSGLAVYEQYF. The CDR3 nucleotides are TGTGCCAGCAGTCCGTCGGGACTAGCGGTCTACGAGCAGTACTTC.

The V call is TRBV7-2, the J call TRBJ2-7, with 7 positions matching TRBD1. Germline V CDR1 and CDR2: SGHTA, FQGNSA. This CDR3 has 15 amino acids. V lost 4 bases, J lost 0 bases, and 6 bases stayed unmatched. The CDR3 reads CASSSGQLPSYEQYF. The CDR3 nucleotides read TGTGCCAGCAGCTCGGGACAGCTTCCCTCCTACGAGCAGTACTTC.

The genes are TRBV10-3 and TRBJ2-2; 8 positions agree with TRBD1. This CDR3 has 14 residues. V shed 5 bases and J 4 bases; nucleotides not matched to a gene: 3. Germline lookup yields CDR1 ENHRY and CDR2 SYGVKD. The DNA of the CDR3 is TGTGCCATCAGTCTGGACAGGGCCACCGGGGAGCTGTTTTTT. Its translation is CAISLDRATGELFF.

This chain connects TRBV4-1 to TRBJ2-3, with 8 bases identical to TRBD1. This CDR3 region has 16 residues. V lost 4 bases, J lost 2 bases, and 8 bases stayed unmatched. The germline CDR1 and CDR2 sequences are MGHRA and YSYEKL. As DNA, the CDR3 is TGCGCCAGCAGCCCACCCTTGACAGGGGCCACAGATACGCAGTATTTT. Translating gives CASSPPLTGATDTQYF.

As regards this clonotype: An end of the junction differs from the germline gene, which may be a read error. This chain uses TRBV12-3 or TRBV12-4 with TRBJ2-3; the match to TRBD2 covers 8 bases. There are 15 residues in the CDR3. The CDR3 protein is CASSIAGPPADTQYF. In DNA, the CDR3 is TGTGCCAGCAGTATAGCGGGGCCCCCGGCCGATACGCAGTATTTT.

J is TRBJ2-7 and V is TRBV28; D unresolved. Germline V gives CDR1 MDHEN, CDR2 SYDVKM. The ends were cut back, 3 bases at V and 3 bases at J, with 12 bases in the middle. This CDR3 contains 14 residues. This chain's CDR3 is CASSFWSEGYEQYF. The CDR3 region has the DNA TGTGCCAGCAGTTTTTGGAGCGAAGGCTACGAGCAGTACTTC.

The chain carries TRBV7-2 and TRBJ2-1, with TRBD2 identical over 8 bases. After removal of 7 bases from V and 8 bases from J, the junction contained 10 bases not matched to a gene. Germline V gene sequence: CDR1 SGHTA, CDR2 FQGNSA. The CDR3 covers 14 residues. CDR3 sequence reads: CASTSGLALDEQFF. The CDR3 coding sequence is TGTGCCAGCACAAGTGGACTAGCATTGGATGAGCAGTTCTTC.

The chain couples TRBV20-1 to TRBJ2-5; 11 positions agree with TRBD2. The CDR3 covers 14 residues. V was pared by 1 base and J by 5 bases, with 3 bases of the junction left unmatched. Germline CDR1 reads DFQATT; CDR2 reads SNEGSKA (reference sequence). The CDR3 protein is CSARGSSGRETQYF. Here the CDR3 DNA reads TGCAGTGCTAGAGGCTCTAGCGGGAGGGAGACCCAGTACTTC.

CDR3 amino acids: CASSPSNLANQPQHF. The DNA of the CDR3 is TGTGCCAGCAGCCCCAGTAACCTAGCAAATCAGCCCCAGCATTTT. V usage is TRBV2 and J usage is TRBJ1-5; no firm D call. The V gene's germline CDR1 is SNHLY and CDR2 FYNNEI. The CDR3 runs to 15 residues. The V gene lost 6 bases and the J gene lost 4 bases, with 16 bases spanning the gap.

J is TRBJ2-7 and V is TRBV28, with D possibly called TRBD1 or TRBD2 (6 bases each). V was pared by 2 bases and J by 0 bases, with 20 bases between. The CDR3 has 18 residues. Germline V gives CDR1 MDHEN, CDR2 SYDVKM. As DNA, the CDR3 is TGTGCCAGCAGTTTACCGGGTGTAGCACGGGGGCCCTCCTACGAGCAGTACTTC. Translating gives CASSLPGVARGPSYEQYF.

This clonotype has just one count. This may come from a read error, since a much larger clone is one base off. This sequence joins TRBV14 and TRBJ2-7; D not resolved. The CDR3 has 11 amino acids. Germline V lookup: CDR1 SGHDN, CDR2 FVKESK. Between the trimmed V and J ends, which lost 8 bases and 3 bases, there was a span of 8 bases. This CDR3 reads CASGKGYEQYF. The DNA of the CDR3 is TGTGCCAGCGGAAAGGGCTACGAGCAGTACTTC.